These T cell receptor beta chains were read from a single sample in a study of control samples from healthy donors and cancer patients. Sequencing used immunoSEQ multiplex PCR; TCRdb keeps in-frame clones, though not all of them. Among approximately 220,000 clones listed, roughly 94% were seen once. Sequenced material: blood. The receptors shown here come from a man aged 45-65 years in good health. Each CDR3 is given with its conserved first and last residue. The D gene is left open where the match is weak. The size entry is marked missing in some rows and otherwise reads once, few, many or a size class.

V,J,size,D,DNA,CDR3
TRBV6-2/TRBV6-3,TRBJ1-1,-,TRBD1,TGTGCCAGCAGTTACCCCTTGAGGGACAGACGCTTGAACACTGAAGCTTTCTTT,CASSYPLRDRRLNTEAFF
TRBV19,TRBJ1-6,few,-,TGTGCCAGTAGTATAAATTACAGGTCTAATTCACCCCTCCACTTT,CASSINYRSNSPLHF
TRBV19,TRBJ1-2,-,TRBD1,TGTGCCACCTCACGGACAGGGGGCCGCTATGGCTACACCTTC,CATSRTGGRYGYTF
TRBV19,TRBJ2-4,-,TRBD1,TGTGCCAGTAGTATAGGGAGGACAGGCTCCTTAGCCAAAAACATTCAGTACTTC,CASSIGRTGSLAKNIQYF
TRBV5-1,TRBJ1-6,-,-,TGCGCCAGCAGCTTGTTGGAAGAAACCTCCTATAATTCACCCCTCCACTTT,CASSLLEETSYNSPLHF
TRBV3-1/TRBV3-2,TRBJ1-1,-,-,TGTGCCAGCAGTCTCTCCGGCGGAGACACTGAAGCTTTCTTT,CASSLSGGDTEAFF
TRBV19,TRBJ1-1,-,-,TGTGCCAGTAGCCCGTTTACCGGGTCAAAAAACACTGAAGCTTTCTTT,CASSPFTGSKNTEAFF
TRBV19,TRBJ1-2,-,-,TGTGCCAGTGGAGTACGATGGGGTAACTATGGCTACACCTTC,CASGVRWGNYGYTF
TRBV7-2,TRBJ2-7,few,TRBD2,TGTGCCAGCAGCTGGACTAGCGGTCCCTACGAGCAGTACTTC,CASSWTSGPYEQYF
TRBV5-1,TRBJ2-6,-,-,TGCGCCAGCAGCTTAGGCGCACCCCTTGACGTCCTGACTTTC,CASSLGAPLDVLTF
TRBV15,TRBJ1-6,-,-,TGTGCCACCAGCAGCAGACAGTATAATTCACCCCTCCACTTT,CATSSRQYNSPLHF